This T cell receptor (beta chain) appears in the sequencing data of a study of blood T cell repertoires in COVID-19. Looking at the study overall: Sample material is recorded as cDNA or gDNA derived from T cells, B-cell-depleted T cells, or PBMCs.

TCRdb's table, derived via immunoSEQ multiplex PCR, lists solely in-frame clones and lacks some. Among around 300,000 clones listed, 85% were seen once. The CDR3 spans 17 residues. Germline V gene data show CDR1 as SGHRS and CDR2 as YFSETQ. With V trimmed by 4 bases and J by 0 bases, 9 bases remained unmatched. The sample was peripheral blood. This clonotype was sampled from a human donor in a cohort sampled during active COVID-19. This chain joins TRBV5-1 and TRBJ1-1, with 10 nucleotides matching TRBD1. The chain's CDR3 is CASSGGTGAGMNTEAFF. The CDR3 region has the DNA TGCGCCAGCAGCGGCGGGACAGGGGCGGGCATGAACACTGAAGCTTTCTTT.